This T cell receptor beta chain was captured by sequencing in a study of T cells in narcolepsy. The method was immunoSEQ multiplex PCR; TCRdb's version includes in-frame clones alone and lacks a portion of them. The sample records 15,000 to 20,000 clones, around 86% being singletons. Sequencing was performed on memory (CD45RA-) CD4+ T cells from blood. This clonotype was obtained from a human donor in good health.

DNA for the CDR3: TGCGCCAGCAGCTTGGCCGTCGGGACAGGGGCCTACGAGCAGTACTTC. Amino acids: CASSLAVGTGAYEQYF. The chain recombines TRBV5-1 with TRBJ2-7, with 10 bases lining up with TRBD1. The trim removed 0 bases at V and 2 bases at J, leaving 5 bases unmatched. The CDR3 is 16 residues long. In germline, CDR1 is SGHRS, CDR2 YFSETQ.